This T cell receptor beta chain was observed in a study of naive and memory T cell subsets (dated by TCRdb to about 2017). Regarding the study in general: The figure summarizing these samples reported some 10 blood donors, 7 tuberculin skin test biopsies and 3 saline control biopsies. PCR2 was typically performed as a SYBR Green qPCR that was stopped at a set threshold, although end-point PCR (about 6 cycles) could be used instead for low-input samples. Points the paper makes about the study in general: The RNA-based method was acknowledged to be potentially sensitive to changes in TCR transcripts with T cell activation and differentiation.

On this clonotype: What this receptor recognizes is not known. No much larger clone is present one base from it, and per-base qualities are unavailable.

Preparation of the library involved 5' RACE. The ligated cDNA was amplified in four rounds of PCR with nested alpha and beta constant region primers together with the SP2 primer. TCR RNA was reverse transcribed with SuperScript IV using alpha and beta constant region primers for the blood and skin samples. An oligonucleotide carrying the Illumina SP2 primer and a UMI was ligated to the 3' end of the cDNA by means of T4 RNA ligase 1. To prevent hairpin formation, the 12-nucleotide UMI was made up of two random hexamers with an eight-base spacer between them. TCR alpha and beta chain libraries were processed separately from the second PCR onward, with dual indexing for multiplexing. After pooling, the indexed libraries were analyzed by capillary electrophoresis and sequenced on either an Illumina MiSeq or NextSeq. Libraries were spiked with PhiX DNA at about 5-7% so that base diversity was increased and cluster recognition was improved. As for the original processing: Demultiplexor pulled UMIs out of read 2, joined the UMIs with the TCR sequence from read 1, and separated reads according to sample indices. V and J genes and V-J junctions were identified by Decombinator, and each TCR was assigned a five-part identifier that included V and J deletions. UMIs were used by Collapsinator to correct sequencing errors and PCR amplification heterogeneity, so that a UMI-based abundance was obtained for each TCR. CDR3Translator turned identifiers into nucleotide sequence, translated that sequence into amino acids, and pulled out CDR3 regions based on terminal motifs. After normalization to the amount of input RNA, the error-corrected alpha and beta TCR counts from blood and from skin were compared. The raw public reads went through TCRdb reprocessing: fastp at Q25, MiXCR clone calling, in-frame beta chains kept. CDR3 protein duplicates are merged, each entry listing the most common genes and DNA. V and J calls and clone size were set by TCRdb, not the authors. Recorded for this sample are 45,000 to 55,000 distinct CDR3 sequences; roughly 4.7% of them occurred a single time. In total, the top ten clones hold under 0.95% of the sample.

Taken from cysteine to phenylalanine, the CDR3 has 15 residues. Only CDR3 DNA remains: 45 bases, in frame from the first base. V lost 5 bases and J lost 3 bases, and the count of bases not matched to a germline gene is 10. Based on the germline V gene (reference sequence), the CDR1 and CDR2 sequences are DFQATT and SNEGSKA. A robust, sensitive protocol for the amplification, sequencing and analysis of TCRs was described in the study, in which 3' ligation of a UMI-containing oligonucleotide to TCR cDNA was used. For whole blood analysis, about 2.5 ml of peripheral blood was collected from healthy adult volunteers into Tempus tubes, and RNA was extracted following the manufacturer's instructions. Total RNA was used without cell sorting and was treated with RQ1 DNase before reverse transcription, with a target input of about 1 to 1,100 ng. Skin biopsy and whole blood libraries were made to test pipeline robustness in samples where T cells form a minority population.

The clonotype originates from a female donor in good health. Rearrangement joined TRBV20-1 to TRBJ2-1, with 7 bases in between that match TRBD1. Here the CDR3 is given as CSAGTGTAFYNEQFF. In nucleotides, the sequence is TGCAGTGCTGGTACAGGGACAGCCTTCTACAATGAGCAGTTCTTC.